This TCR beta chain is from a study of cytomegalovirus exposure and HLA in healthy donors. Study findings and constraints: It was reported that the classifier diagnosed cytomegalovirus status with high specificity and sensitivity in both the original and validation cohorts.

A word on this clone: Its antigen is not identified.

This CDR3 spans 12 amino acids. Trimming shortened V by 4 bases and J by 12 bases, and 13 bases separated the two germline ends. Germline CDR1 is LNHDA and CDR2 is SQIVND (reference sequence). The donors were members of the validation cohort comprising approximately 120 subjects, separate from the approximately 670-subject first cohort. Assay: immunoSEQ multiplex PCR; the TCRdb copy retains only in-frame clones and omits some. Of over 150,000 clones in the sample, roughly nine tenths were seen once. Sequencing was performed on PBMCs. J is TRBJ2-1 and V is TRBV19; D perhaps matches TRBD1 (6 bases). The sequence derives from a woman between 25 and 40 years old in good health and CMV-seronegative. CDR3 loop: CASSKTGTPQFF. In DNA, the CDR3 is TGTGCCAGTAGTAAAACCGGGACACCGCAGTTCTTC. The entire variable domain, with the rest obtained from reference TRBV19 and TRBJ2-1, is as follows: DGGITQSPKYLFRKEGQNVTLSCEQNLNHDAMYWYRQDPGQGLRLIYYSQIVNDFQKGDIAEGYSVSREKKESFPLTVTSAQKNPTAFYLCASSKTGTPQFFGPGTRLTVL.